The entry below gives a single T cell receptor (beta chain) sequence along with its context. These data originate in a study of blood T cell repertoires in COVID-19. Background on the study: Samples representing acute and convalescent COVID-19 were sourced from the United States, Italy and Spain. Nucleic acid was either cDNA or gDNA, and it came from T cells, B-cell-depleted T cells, or PBMCs.

Source study methods: For nucleated cells, counts were estimated from reference gene primer amplification. TCRdb's copy holds only in-frame clones and misses some; the assay was immunoSEQ multiplex PCR. V, J and clone size were drawn from that table, and D and trimming were deduced from the DNA. The sample has under 200,000 clones; approximately 92% are singletons. Sequences were obtained from peripheral blood. The TCR sequence derives from a man aged 45-65 years with acute or convalescent COVID-19.

The CDR3 DNA sequence: TGTGCCAGCAGGAGGAGGGGGCTCGGGTCTGAAGCTTTCTTT. This gives the protein CASRRRGLGSEAFF. V usage is TRBV28 and J usage is TRBJ1-1, with 7 bases identical to TRBD1. Germline assignment: CDR1 MDHEN and CDR2 SYDVKM. The ends lost 6 bases at V and 6 bases at J; junction bases unmatched: 10. There are 14 residues in the CDR3. Full variable domain (rest looked up from reference TRBV28 and TRBJ1-1): DVKVTQSSRYLVKRTGEKVFLECVQDMDHENMFWYRQDPGLGLRLIYFSYDVKMKEKGDIPEGYSVSREKKERFSLILESASTNQTSMYLCASRRRGLGSEAFFGQGTRLTVV.